The present T cell receptor beta chain was sequenced within a study of siplizumab effects on memory and regulatory T cells. A note on this clone: Antigen unknown.

This CDR3 spans 11 amino acids. General study results and limits: Memory T cells appeared less diverse than naive cells, which seemed to contribute substantially to alloresponse. Alloreactive sequences that could be traced to unstimulated CD4+ memory cells showed a significant reduction under siplizumab.

The data were produced by immunoSEQ multiplex PCR, yet TCRdb's version contains in-frame clones alone and is incomplete. The sample records roughly 64,000 clones, 90% to 98% being singletons. Sequences were obtained from naive CD8+ T cells sorted from blood. The TCR was taken from a human donor in good health. This chain uses TRBV21-1 with TRBJ1-5. TRBV21-1 is designated a pseudogene. The CDR3 loop reads CASSPRPRENF. The CDR3, as DNA: TGTGCCAGCAGTCCTCGCCCCCGCGAGAATTTT.